These 13 T cell receptor beta chains came from one sample sequenced in a study of cytomegalovirus exposure and HLA in healthy donors. The PCR made use of 60 Vbeta and 13 Jbeta primers. Clones were read by immunoSEQ multiplex PCR, and TCRdb kept only the in-frame ones, dropping some. The table has approximately 150,000 clones, over 60% seen once. Sequenced material: PBMCs. The origin of the receptors is a woman in her thirties in good health and CMV-seronegative.

This clone has only a few counts. As DNA, the CDR3 is TGTGCCAGCAGTTTAGGACCGACAGGGGGCCTTGAAGCTTTCTTT. Translated: CASSLGPTGGLEAFF. The chain combines TRBV7-3 with TRBJ1-1; 10 bases map to TRBD1. The CDR3 runs 15 residues. The V segment lost 6 bases and the J segment 7 bases; nucleotides outside the gene matches: 11. Looked up from germline, CDR1 is SGHTA and CDR2 is FQGTGA.

The chain links TRBV7-6 to TRBJ1-4; no clear D gene. V lost 2 bases and J lost 4, with 11 bases in between. The CDR3 spans 15 residues. The germline V gene has CDR1 SGHVS and CDR2 FNYEAQ. The CDR3 spells CASSLNTQSNEKLFF. The CDR3 DNA reads TGTGCCAGCAGCTTAAACACACAGAGTAATGAAAAACTGTTTTTT.

This chain uses TRBV14 with TRBJ1-2; D may be TRBD1 (5 bases). CDR1 is SGHDN and CDR2 is FVKESK in the germline V gene. V was cut by 0 bases and J by 7 bases, with 15 bases left in between. The CDR3 length is 15 residues. CDR3: CASSQELTVPFGYTF. DNA for the CDR3: TGTGCCAGCAGCCAAGAACTGACAGTCCCGTTTGGCTACACCTTC.

This chain uses TRBV19 with TRBJ2-7, with D possibly TRBD2 on 6 matching bases. Per germline, CDR1 LNHDA and CDR2 SQIVND (reference sequence). V was clipped by 6 bases and J by 0 bases, with 18 bases between them. This CDR3 comprises 16 residues. CDR3 region: CASSPRFLGSSYEQYF. DNA of the CDR3: TGTGCCAGTAGCCCAAGGTTCCTCGGGAGCTCCTACGAGCAGTACTTC.

The V call is TRBV28, the J call TRBJ2-7; 9 positions match TRBD1. With 6 bases clipped from V and 6 bases from J, the junction kept 12 bases outside the gene matches. There are 15 residues in the CDR3. Germline-derived CDR1 and CDR2 are MDHEN and SYDVKM. The CDR3 sequence is CASSSAGTGWGEQYF. As DNA, the CDR3 is TGTGCCAGCAGCTCAGCCGGGACAGGGTGGGGCGAGCAGTACTTC. The complete variable domain, with remaining parts taken from reference TRBV28 and TRBJ2-7, reads DVKVTQSSRYLVKRTGEKVFLECVQDMDHENMFWYRQDPGLGLRLIYFSYDVKMKEKGDIPEGYSVSREKKERFSLILESASTNQTSMYLCASSSAGTGWGEQYFGPGTRLTVT.

V gene TRBV5-5 combines with J gene TRBJ1-5; a possible D gene is TRBD1 (5 bases). Trimming cost V 0 bases and J 5 bases, with 6 bases left between them. This CDR3 spans 13 amino acids. Germline CDR1 reads SGHKS; CDR2 reads YYEKEE (reference sequence). The CDR3 loop is CASSLGGDQPQHF. CDR3 sequence (DNA): TGTGCCAGCAGCTTGGGGGGGGATCAGCCCCAGCATTTT.

The chain couples TRBV2 to TRBJ1-2, with 11 bases matching TRBD1. CDR3 length: 16 amino acids. Germline V lookup: CDR1 SNHLY, CDR2 FYNNEI. Trimming removed 5 bases from V and 8 bases from J; junction bases left unmatched: 13. DNA for the CDR3: TGTGCCAGCAGTCCCCGGGACAGGGGGGCACTCCAGGGCTACACCTTC. Amino acids: CASSPRDRGALQGYTF.

The chain employs TRBV25-1 and TRBJ2-7, with 7 nucleotides matching TRBD1. CDR3 size: 15 residues. J was trimmed by 2 bases and V by 4 bases; bases with no gene match: 8. Germline V gene lookup returns CDR1 MGHDK and CDR2 SYGVNS. CDR3: CASSGMRQGTYEQYF. CDR3 coding DNA: TGTGCCAGCAGTGGTATGAGACAGGGAACCTACGAGCAGTACTTC.

The rearrangement uses TRBV30 and TRBJ2-5; D is ambiguous. CDR1 is GTSNPN and CDR2 is SVGIG in the germline V gene (reference sequence). V was trimmed by 0 bases and J by 6 bases, leaving 11 bases between them. CDR3 size: 13 residues. The CDR3 sequence is CAWSVSLGKTQYF. Here the CDR3 DNA reads TGTGCCTGGAGTGTAAGTCTAGGAAAGACCCAGTACTTC.

The chain employs TRBV5-6 and TRBJ2-2, with 7 nucleotides matching TRBD2. The CDR3 length is 16 residues. V shed 3 bases, J shed 7 bases, and the junction held 12 bases outside the gene matches. Looked up from germline, CDR1 is SGHDT and CDR2 is YYEEEE. The CDR3 here is CASSWGDNRDYGELFF. As DNA, the CDR3 is TGTGCCAGCAGCTGGGGCGACAATAGGGACTACGGGGAGCTGTTTTTT.

The J gene is TRBJ1-2, the V gene TRBV28, with a tentative D call TRBD1 (5 bases). The CDR3 sequence is 14 residues long. V was clipped by 5 bases and J by 3 bases, with 13 bases between them. Germline V CDR1 and CDR2: MDHEN, SYDVKM. Here the CDR3 reads CASSNPQGYYGYTF. Written as DNA, the CDR3 is TGTGCCAGCAGTAACCCCCAGGGATACTATGGCTACACCTTC.

The chain joins TRBV19 to TRBJ2-7; 7 bases are a match to TRBD1. The CDR3 extends over 13 amino acids. J gave up 4 bases and V 6 bases, and 6 bases lay outside the gene matches. Germline CDR1 is LNHDA and CDR2 is SQIVND (reference sequence). The CDR3 DNA reads as TGTGCCAGTAGCCGGGACAGAGAATACGAGCAGTACTTC. This translates into CASSRDREYEQYF.

This chain connects TRBV12-5 to TRBJ2-5; 7 nucleotides agree with TRBD2. Germline-derived CDR1 and CDR2 are LGHNT and FRNRAP. V lost 2 bases, J lost 2 bases, and 8 bases stayed unmatched. The CDR3 contains 16 residues. Here the CDR3 DNA reads TGTGCTAGTGGTTTGTGGGGGGGGACTTCTCAAGAGACCCAGTACTTC. Amino acids: CASGLWGGTSQETQYF.